This TCR beta chain is from a study of cytomegalovirus exposure and HLA in healthy donors. 13 Jbeta primers and 60 Vbeta primers were used for the PCR. Only in-frame clones appear in the TCRdb table, and some are missing; sequencing was by immunoSEQ multiplex PCR. The sample has about 100,000 clones; approximately 70% are singletons. The trim removed 3 bases at V and 4 bases at J, leaving 11 bases unmatched. Germline-derived CDR1 and CDR2 are MGHRA and YSYEKL. The CDR3 has 17 residues. Material: PBMCs. The receptor was derived from a man aged 25 to 40 in good health and CMV-seropositive. The gene calls are TRBV4-1 and TRBJ1-3; TRBD1 matches 8 bases. The CDR3 DNA follows: TGCGCCAGCAGCCACAGGGGGCAGATGGGCGTCGGAAACACCATATATTTT. As protein: CASSHRGQMGVGNTIYF.